What follows describes a single T cell receptor beta chain. Its antigen is unknown. This CDR3 is built from 13 residues. CDR1 and CDR2 (germline): SGHRS, YFSETQ. Trimming stripped 2 bases from V and 0 bases from J, with 6 bases between. The record originates from a study of monozygotic twins with cystic fibrosis. Study information: Library input was three micrograms of fragmented DNA, with roughly 14 PCR cycles.

Libraries were prepared by immunoSEQ multiplex PCR; TCRdb keeps only in-frame clonotypes and omits some of them. Of around 10,000 clones in the sample, approximately 96% were seen once. General study points: No link emerged between shared CDR3 counts and age, concordance or severity. J usage was most co-twin-similar in 8 of 16 pairs, V in 13.

The V gene is TRBV5-1, the J gene TRBJ2-7; D not certain. The source of this sequence is a boy aged 5-17 years with cystic fibrosis. Sequencing input: blood. CDR3 DNA: TGCGCCAGCAGCTTCCCTAGCTCCTACGAGCAGTACTTC. Its translation: CASSFPSSYEQYF.